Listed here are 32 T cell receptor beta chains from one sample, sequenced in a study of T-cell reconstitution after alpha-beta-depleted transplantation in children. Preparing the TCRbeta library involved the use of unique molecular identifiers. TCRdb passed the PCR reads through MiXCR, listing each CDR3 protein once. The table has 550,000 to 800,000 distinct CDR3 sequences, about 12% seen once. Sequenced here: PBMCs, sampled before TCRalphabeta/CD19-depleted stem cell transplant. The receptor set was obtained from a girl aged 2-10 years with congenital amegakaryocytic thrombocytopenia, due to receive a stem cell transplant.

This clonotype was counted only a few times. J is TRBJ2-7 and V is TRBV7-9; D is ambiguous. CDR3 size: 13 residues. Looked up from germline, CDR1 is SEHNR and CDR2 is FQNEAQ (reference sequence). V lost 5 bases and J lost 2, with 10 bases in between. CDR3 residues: CASSPIVAYEQYF. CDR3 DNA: TGTGCCAGCAGCCCCATCGTAGCCTACGAGCAGTACTTC.

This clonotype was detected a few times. The CDR3 is CASSFFGVPTPYNEQFF. The DNA of the CDR3 is TGTGCCAGCAGCTTCTTCGGTGTCCCTACCCCTTACAATGAGCAGTTCTTC. This rearrangement joins TRBV7-8 to TRBJ2-1; D is uncertain. The V end was cut by 3 bases, the J end by 4 bases, with 19 bases between. CDR1 and CDR2 (germline): SGHVS, FQNEAQ. CDR3 size: 17 residues.

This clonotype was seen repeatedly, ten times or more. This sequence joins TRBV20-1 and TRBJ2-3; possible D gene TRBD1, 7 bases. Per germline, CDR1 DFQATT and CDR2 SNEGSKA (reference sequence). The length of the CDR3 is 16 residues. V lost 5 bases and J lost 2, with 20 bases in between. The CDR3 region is CSAGGLLDRPTDTQYF. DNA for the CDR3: TGCAGTGCTGGGGGGCTCTTGGACAGGCCCACAGATACGCAGTATTTT.

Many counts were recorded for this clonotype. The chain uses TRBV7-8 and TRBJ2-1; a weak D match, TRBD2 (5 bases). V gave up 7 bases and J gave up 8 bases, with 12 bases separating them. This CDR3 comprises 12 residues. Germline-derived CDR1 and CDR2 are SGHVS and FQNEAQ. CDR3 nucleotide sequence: TGTGCCAGCACCACGGGCGGGTATGAGCAGTTCTTC. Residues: CASTTGGYEQFF.

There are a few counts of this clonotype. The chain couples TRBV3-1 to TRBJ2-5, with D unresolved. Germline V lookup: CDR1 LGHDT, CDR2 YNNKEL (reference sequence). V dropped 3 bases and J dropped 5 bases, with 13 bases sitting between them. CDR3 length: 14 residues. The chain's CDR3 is CASSHGQEPETQYF. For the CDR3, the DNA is TGTGCCAGCAGCCATGGCCAGGAGCCTGAGACCCAGTACTTC.

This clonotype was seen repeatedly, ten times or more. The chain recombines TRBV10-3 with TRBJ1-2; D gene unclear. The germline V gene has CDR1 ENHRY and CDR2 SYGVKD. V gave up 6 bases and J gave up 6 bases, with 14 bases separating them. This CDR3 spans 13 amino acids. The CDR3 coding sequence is TGTGCCATCAGGGCCGGGGAGAATGATGGCTACACCTTC. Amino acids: CAIRAGENDGYTF.

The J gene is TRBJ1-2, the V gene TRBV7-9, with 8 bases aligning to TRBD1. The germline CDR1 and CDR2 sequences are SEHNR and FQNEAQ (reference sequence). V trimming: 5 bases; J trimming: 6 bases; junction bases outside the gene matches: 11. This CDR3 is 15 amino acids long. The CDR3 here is CASSPSGGEGNGYTF. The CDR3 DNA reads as TGTGCCAGCAGCCCCTCAGGGGGCGAGGGGAATGGCTACACCTTC.

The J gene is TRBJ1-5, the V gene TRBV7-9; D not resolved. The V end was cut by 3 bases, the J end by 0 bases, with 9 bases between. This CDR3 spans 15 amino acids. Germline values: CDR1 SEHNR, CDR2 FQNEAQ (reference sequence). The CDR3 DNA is TGTGCCAGCAGCTTTGGAGGGAATAGCAATCAGCCCCAGCATTTT. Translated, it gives CASSFGGNSNQPQHF.

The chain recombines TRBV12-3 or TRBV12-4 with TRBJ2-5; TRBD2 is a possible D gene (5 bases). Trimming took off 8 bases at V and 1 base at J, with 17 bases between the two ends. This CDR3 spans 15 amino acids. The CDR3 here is CASHPGIGFQETQYF. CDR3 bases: TGTGCCAGCCACCCGGGGATTGGGTTCCAAGAGACCCAGTACTTC.

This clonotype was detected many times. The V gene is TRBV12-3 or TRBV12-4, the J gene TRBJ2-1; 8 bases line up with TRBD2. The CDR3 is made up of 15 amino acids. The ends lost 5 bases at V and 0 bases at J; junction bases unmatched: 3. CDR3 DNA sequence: TGTGCCAGCAGTGCCGGGACTAGCTCCTACAATGAGCAGTTCTTC. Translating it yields CASSAGTSSYNEQFF.

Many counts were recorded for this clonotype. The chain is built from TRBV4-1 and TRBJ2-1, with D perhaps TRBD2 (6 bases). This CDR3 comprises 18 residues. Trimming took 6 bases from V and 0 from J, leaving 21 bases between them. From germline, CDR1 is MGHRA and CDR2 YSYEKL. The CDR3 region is CASSPSPGALLSYNEQFF. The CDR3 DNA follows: TGCGCCAGCAGTCCCTCTCCGGGAGCACTACTCTCCTACAATGAGCAGTTCTTC.

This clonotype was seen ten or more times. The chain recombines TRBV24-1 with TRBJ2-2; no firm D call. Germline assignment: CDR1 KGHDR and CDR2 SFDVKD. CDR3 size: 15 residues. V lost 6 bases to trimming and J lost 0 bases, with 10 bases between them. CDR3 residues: CATSRSGSNTGELFF. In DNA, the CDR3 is TGTGCCACCAGTAGGTCCGGATCGAACACCGGGGAGCTGTTTTTT.

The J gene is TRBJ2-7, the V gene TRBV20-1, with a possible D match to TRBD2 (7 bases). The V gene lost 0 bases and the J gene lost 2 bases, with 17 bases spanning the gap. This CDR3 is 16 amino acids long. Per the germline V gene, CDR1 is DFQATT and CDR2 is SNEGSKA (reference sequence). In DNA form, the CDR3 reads TGCAGTGCTAGAGATAGGGGGGGTTGGGGTCCCTACGAGCAGTACTTC. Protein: CSARDRGGWGPYEQYF.

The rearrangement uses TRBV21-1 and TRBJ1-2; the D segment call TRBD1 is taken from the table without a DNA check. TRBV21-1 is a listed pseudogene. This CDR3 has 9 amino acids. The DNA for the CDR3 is TGTGCCAGCAGCAATTCGGGGGAGTTC. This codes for CASSNSGEF.

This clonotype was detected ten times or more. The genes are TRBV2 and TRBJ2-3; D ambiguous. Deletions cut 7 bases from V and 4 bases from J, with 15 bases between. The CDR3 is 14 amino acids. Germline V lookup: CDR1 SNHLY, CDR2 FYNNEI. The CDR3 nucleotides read TGTGCCAGCATTCTCTATGGACCAGCAGATACGCAGTATTTT. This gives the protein CASILYGPADTQYF.

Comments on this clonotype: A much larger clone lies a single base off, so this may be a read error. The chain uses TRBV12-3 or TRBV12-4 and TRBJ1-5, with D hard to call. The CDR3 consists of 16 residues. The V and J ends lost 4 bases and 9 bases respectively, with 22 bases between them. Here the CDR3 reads CASSWSLSLELRPQHF. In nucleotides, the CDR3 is TGTGCCAGCAGTTGGTCCCTATCCCTCGAACTTCGGCCCCAGCATTTT.

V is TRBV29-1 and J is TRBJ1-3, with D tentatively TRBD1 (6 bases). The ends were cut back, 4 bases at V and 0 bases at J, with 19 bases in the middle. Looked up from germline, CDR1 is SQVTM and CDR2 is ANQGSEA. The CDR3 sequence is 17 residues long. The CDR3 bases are TGCAGCGTTGTTGGGACCAGGGGTTGGGGCTCTGGAAACACCATATATTTT. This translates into CSVVGTRGWGSGNTIYF.

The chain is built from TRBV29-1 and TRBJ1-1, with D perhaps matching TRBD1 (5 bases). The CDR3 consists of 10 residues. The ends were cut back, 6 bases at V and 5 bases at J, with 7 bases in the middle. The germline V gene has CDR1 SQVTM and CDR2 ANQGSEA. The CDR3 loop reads CSVGVTEAFF. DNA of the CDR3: TGCAGCGTGGGGGTGACTGAAGCTTTCTTT.

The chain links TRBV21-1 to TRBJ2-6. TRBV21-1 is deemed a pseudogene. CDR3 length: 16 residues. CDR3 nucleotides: TGTGCCAGCAGCAGAATTACAGGGCCTGGGGCCAACGTCCTGACTTTC. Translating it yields CASSRITGPGANVLTF.

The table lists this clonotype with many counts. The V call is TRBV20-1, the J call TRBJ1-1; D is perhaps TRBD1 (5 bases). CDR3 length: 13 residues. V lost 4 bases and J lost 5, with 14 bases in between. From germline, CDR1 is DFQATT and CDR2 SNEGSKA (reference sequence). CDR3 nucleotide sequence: TGCAGTGCTATGGGACCCTGGGAGACTGAAGCTTTCTTT. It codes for CSAMGPWETEAFF.

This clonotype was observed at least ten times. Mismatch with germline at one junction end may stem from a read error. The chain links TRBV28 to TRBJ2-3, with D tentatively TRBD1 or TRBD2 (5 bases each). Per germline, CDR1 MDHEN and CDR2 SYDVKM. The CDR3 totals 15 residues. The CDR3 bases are TGTGCCAGCAGTTTTGACTGGGGGATCACAAATACGCAGTATTTT. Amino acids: CASSFDWGITNTQYF.

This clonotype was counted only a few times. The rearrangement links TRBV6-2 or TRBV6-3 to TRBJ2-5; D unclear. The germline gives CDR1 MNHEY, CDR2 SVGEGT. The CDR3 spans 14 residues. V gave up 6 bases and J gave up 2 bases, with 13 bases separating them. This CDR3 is CASRDGTIQETQYF. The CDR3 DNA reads TGTGCCAGCAGGGATGGAACAATTCAAGAGACCCAGTACTTC.

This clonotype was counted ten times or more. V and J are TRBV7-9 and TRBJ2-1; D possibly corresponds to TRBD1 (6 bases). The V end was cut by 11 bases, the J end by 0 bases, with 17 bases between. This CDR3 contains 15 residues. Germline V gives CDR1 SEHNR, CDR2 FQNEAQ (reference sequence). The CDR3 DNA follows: TGTGCCGGACAACAGGGCACCCGCTCCTACAATGAGCAGTTCTTC. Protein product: CAGQQGTRSYNEQFF.

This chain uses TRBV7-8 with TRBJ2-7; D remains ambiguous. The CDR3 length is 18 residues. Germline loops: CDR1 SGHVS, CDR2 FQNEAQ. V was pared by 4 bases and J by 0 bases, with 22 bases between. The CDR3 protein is CASSSTPILDLNSYEQYF. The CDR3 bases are TGTGCCAGCAGCTCGACCCCTATACTGGACCTTAACTCCTACGAGCAGTACTTC.

DNA of the CDR3: TGCAGTGCTAGAACAGGGTCCCTTTTATCCAAAAACATTCAGTACTTC. Protein sequence: CSARTGSLLSKNIQYF. The chain is built from TRBV20-1 and TRBJ2-4, with D possibly TRBD1 on 6 matching bases. V lost 2 bases and J lost 2, with 16 bases in between. The CDR3 runs 16 residues. Germline V gene lookup returns CDR1 DFQATT and CDR2 SNEGSKA (reference sequence).

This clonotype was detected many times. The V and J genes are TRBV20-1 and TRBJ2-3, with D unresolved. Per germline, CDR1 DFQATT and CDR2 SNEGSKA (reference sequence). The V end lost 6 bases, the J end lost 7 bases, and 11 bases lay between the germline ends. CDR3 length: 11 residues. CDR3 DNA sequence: TGCAGTGCCGAGGCCCAAAATACGCAGTATTTT. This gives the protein CSAEAQNTQYF.

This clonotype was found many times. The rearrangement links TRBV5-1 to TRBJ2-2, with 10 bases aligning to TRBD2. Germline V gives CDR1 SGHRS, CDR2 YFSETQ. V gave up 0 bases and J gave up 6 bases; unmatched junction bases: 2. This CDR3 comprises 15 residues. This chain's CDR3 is CASSLVLAGAGELFF. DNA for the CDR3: TGCGCCAGCAGCTTGGTTCTAGCGGGAGCCGGGGAGCTGTTTTTT.

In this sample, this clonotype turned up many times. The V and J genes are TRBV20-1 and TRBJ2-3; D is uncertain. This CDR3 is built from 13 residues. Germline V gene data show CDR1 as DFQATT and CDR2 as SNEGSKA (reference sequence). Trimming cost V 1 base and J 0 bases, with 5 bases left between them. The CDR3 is CSARGVSTDTQYF. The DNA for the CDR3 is TGCAGTGCTAGAGGTGTTAGCACAGATACGCAGTATTTT.

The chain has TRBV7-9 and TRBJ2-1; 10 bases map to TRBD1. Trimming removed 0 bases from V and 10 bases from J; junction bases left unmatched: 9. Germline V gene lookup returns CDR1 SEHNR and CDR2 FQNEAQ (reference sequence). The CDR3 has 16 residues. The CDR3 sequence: CASSLALDRGRLEQFF. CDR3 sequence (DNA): TGTGCCAGCAGCTTAGCCCTGGACAGGGGGAGGCTCGAGCAGTTCTTC.

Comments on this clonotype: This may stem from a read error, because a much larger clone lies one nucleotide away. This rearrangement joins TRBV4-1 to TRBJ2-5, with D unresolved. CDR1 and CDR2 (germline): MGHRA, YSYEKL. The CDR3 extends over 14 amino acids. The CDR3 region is CARSQPSAEETQYF. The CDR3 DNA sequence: TGCGCCAGAAGCCAGCCCTCGGCAGAAGAGACCCAGTACTTC.

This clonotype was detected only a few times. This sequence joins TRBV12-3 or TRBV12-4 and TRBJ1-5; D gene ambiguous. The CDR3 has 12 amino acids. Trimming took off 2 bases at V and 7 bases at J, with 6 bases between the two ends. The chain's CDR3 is CASSLRRQPQHF. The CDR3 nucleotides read TGTGCCAGCAGTTTAAGGCGGCAGCCCCAGCATTTT.

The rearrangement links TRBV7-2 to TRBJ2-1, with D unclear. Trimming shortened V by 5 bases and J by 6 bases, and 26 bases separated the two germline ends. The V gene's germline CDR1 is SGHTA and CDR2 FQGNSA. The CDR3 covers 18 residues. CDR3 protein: CASSLRGPQGLGGNEQFF. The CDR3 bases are TGTGCCAGCAGCCTACGCGGACCTCAAGGGTTAGGCGGCAATGAGCAGTTCTTC.